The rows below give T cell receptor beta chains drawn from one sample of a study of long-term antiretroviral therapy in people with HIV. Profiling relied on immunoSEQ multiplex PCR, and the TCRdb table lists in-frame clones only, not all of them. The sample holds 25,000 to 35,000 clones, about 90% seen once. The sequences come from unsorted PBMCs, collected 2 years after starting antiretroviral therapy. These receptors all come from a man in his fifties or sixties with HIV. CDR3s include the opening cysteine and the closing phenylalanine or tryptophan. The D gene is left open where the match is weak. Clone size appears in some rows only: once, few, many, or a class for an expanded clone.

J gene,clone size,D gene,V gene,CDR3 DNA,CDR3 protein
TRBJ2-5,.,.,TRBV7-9,TGTGCCAGCAGCTACTCGTTAGCGGAGACCCAGTACTTC,CASSYSLAETQYF
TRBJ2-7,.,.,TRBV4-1,TGCGCCAGCAGCCAAGGGCGGGCGCGAGGCCCTCCCTACGAGCAGTACTTC,CASSQGRARGPPYEQYF
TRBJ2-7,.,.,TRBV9,TGTGCCAGCAGCGGGGACGGCTACGAGCAGTACTTC,CASSGDGYEQYF
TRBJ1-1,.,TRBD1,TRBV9,TGTGCCAGCAGCACGCATCCCGGGACAGGGGAGGGGAGGAACACTGAAGCTTTCTTT,CASSTHPGTGEGRNTEAFF
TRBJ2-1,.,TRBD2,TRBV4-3,TGCGCCAGCAGCCAAGCTACTGCTAGCGGGCGTGGGGAGCAGTTCTTC,CASSQATASGRGEQFF
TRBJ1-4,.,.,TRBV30,TGTGCCTGGAAAACCAGTTTTAATGAAAAACTGTTTTTT,CAWKTSFNEKLFF
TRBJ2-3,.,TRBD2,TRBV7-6,TGTGCCAGCAGCCCGGGACGGGGGGGAACAGATACGCAGTATTTT,CASSPGRGGTDTQYF
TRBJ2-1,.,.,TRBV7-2,TGTGCCAGCAGCCCCCCTACGGGGCGTTCCACCTACAATGAGCAGTTCTTC,CASSPPTGRSTYNEQFF
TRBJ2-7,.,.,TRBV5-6,TGTGCCAGCAGCCTACCCAGGCCCCACTCCTACGAGCAGTACTTC,CASSLPRPHSYEQYF
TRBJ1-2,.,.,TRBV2,TGTGCCAGCAGTGAGTTAGAGGGGTCTAACTATGGCTACACCTTC,CASSELEGSNYGYTF
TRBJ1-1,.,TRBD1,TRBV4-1,TGCGCCAGCAGCCGGAACACAGGGGCCCATCCTGGGAACACTGAAGCTTTCTTT,CASSRNTGAHPGNTEAFF
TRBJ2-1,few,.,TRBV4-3,TGCGCCAGCAGCCAAGAACCCAACTCCTACAATGAGCAGTTCTTC,CASSQEPNSYNEQFF
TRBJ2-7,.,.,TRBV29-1,TGCAGCGTTGAAACCGCACAGGGTTACTACGAGCAGTACTTC,CSVETAQGYYEQYF
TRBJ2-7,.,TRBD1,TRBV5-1,TGCGCCAGCAGCCCTGGGACAGTCGAGCAGTACTTC,CASSPGTVEQYF
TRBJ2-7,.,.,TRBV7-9,TGTGCCAGCAGCCCGCCACCTTCATCCTACTACGAGCAGTACTTC,CASSPPPSSYYEQYF
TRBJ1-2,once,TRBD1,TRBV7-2,TGTGCCAGCAGCCCGGACAGGTCGAGCTATGGCTACACCTTC,CASSPDRSSYGYTF
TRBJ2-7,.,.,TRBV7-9,TGTGCCAACTTGTTCCGGGGCGCGGGAATGGGCGAGCAGTACTTC,CANLFRGAGMGEQYF
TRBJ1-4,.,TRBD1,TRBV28,TGTGCCAGCAGGCGATCCGGGACAGGGGCGGGAAAACTGTTTTTT,CASRRSGTGAGKLFF
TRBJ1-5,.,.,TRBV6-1,TGTGCCAGCAGTCCCGCGGGCCGAAGGGGGCCCCAGCATTTT,CASSPAGRRGPQHF
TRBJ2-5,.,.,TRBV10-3,TGTGCCATGCGGAGCGGGGAGGGGGGGACCCAGTACTTC,CAMRSGEGGTQYF
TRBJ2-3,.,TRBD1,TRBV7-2,TGTGCCAGCAGCCAGACAGGGAGCACAGATACGCAGTATTTT,CASSQTGSTDTQYF
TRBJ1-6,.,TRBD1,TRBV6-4,TGTGCCAGCAGTGACTCTCGACAGGGTTCTTCACCCCTCCACTTT,CASSDSRQGSSPLHF
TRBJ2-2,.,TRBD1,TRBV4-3,TGCGCCAGCAGCCAAGATTGGACAGGGTCCGGGGAGCTGTTTTTT,CASSQDWTGSGELFF
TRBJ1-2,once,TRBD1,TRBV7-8,TGTGCCAGCAGCACTCGGGACAGGGTTGGGGATGGCTACACCTTC,CASSTRDRVGDGYTF
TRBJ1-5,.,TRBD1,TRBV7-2,TGTGCCAGCAGCCCGACAGGGACTAGCAATCAGCCCCAGCATTTT,CASSPTGTSNQPQHF
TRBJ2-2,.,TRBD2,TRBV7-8,TGTGCCAGCAGCTTGGGGACTAGGTGGGAGCTGTTTTTT,CASSLGTRWELFF
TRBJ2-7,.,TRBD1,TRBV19,TGTGCCAGTAACCAGAAAGGGGGCGTAGACGAGCAGTACTTC,CASNQKGGVDEQYF
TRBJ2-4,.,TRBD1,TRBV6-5,TGTGCCAGCAGGGGACAGGGGGAAAACATTCAGTACTTC,CASRGQGENIQYF
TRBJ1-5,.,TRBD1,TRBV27,TGTGCCAGCAGTTTATCAAGGCAGGGGGCAAATCAGCCCCAGCATTTT,CASSLSRQGANQPQHF
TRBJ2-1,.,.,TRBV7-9,TGTGCCAGCAGCCACGGTGAGCAGTTCTTC,CASSHGEQFF
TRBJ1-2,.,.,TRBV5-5,TGTGCCAGCAGCTTGGCCCCAGGGTATTACTATGGCTACACCTTC,CASSLAPGYYYGYTF
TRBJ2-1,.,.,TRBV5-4,TGTGCCAGCAGCTCCCAAGGGGGGAGCTACAATGAGCAGTTCTTC,CASSSQGGSYNEQFF
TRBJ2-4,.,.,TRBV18,TGTGCCAGCTCCCCTCAGGGGCTAGCCAAAAACATTCAGTACTTC,CASSPQGLAKNIQYF
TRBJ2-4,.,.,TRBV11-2,TGTGCCAGCAGCTTGACAGGAACCACAATGGGCATTCAGTACTTC,CASSLTGTTMGIQYF
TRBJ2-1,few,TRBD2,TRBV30,TGTGCCTGGAGTGTAATAGCGGGAGACTACAATGAGCAGTTCTTC,CAWSVIAGDYNEQFF
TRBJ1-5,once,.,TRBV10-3,TGTGCCATCAGTGAGTTGTCCCGCAATCAGCCCCAGCATTTT,CAISELSRNQPQHF
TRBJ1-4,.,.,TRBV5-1,TGCGCCAGCAGCTCGAGTACAACTAATGAAAAACTGTTTTTT,CASSSSTTNEKLFF